This T cell receptor beta chain originates from a study of blood T cell repertoires in COVID-19. Study as a whole: Acute and convalescent COVID-19 specimens originated in the United States, Italy and Spain.

This CDR3 spans 15 amino acids. Source study methods: Reference gene primer amplification gave estimated nucleated cell counts. Libraries were prepared by immunoSEQ multiplex PCR; TCRdb keeps only in-frame clonotypes and omits some of them. The V and J calls and clone size are taken from that table; D and trimming were inferred from the DNA. The table includes about 250,000 clones, 88% detected once. The material sequenced was PBMCs or T cells enriched from blood (not recorded which). This clonotype originated in a woman in her 50s who had recovered from COVID-19. The rearrangement uses TRBV21-1 and TRBJ2-1; the table's D call TRBD1 went unverified against the DNA. TRBV21-1 is listed as a pseudogene. The CDR3: CASRARTGPYNEQFF. For the CDR3, the DNA is TGTGCCAGCAGGGCAAGGACAGGTCCCTACAATGAGCAGTTCTTC.